Listed below are T cell receptor beta chains from one sample, sequenced in a study of T cell responses to AZD1222 COVID-19 vaccine. The table came from immunoSEQ multiplex PCR; TCRdb's copy has only in-frame clones and leaves some out. Of roughly 87,000 clones detected, almost 90% appear once; the ten largest clones hold about 7%. Sequencing was performed on peripheral blood, taken 28 days after the second AZD1222 dose. These receptors were taken from an adult who received the AZD1222 COVID-19 vaccine. Each CDR3 is given with its conserved first and last residue. The D gene is left open where the match is weak. Expanded clones are given a class, and other clones once, few, many or no size at all.

>TRBJ1-1|TRBV29-1|once|TRBD1
TGCAGCGTGCGACAGGGGACCATGAACACTGAAGCTTTCTTT
CSVRQGTMNTEAFF
>TRBJ1-2|TRBV3-1/TRBV3-2|NA|NA
TGTGCCAGCAGCCAAGACGGATGGCAGGGAGGGGGCTACACCTTC
CASSQDGWQGGGYTF
>TRBJ2-1|TRBV10-1|NA|NA
TGCGCCAGCCTCCGCTCAGGGACTTACAATGAGCAGTTCTTC
CASLRSGTYNEQFF
>TRBJ2-7|TRBV6-2/TRBV6-3|NA|NA
TGTGCCAGCAGCCGGGACATCTACGAGCAGTACTTC
CASSRDIYEQYF
>TRBJ2-6|TRBV5-1|NA|NA
TGCGCCAGCAGCGGGGGCCAGGCTGGGGCCAACGTCCTGACTTTC
CASSGGQAGANVLTF
>TRBJ2-5|TRBV24-1|NA|TRBD1
TGTGCCACCAGTGAGACGCCGACAGGGGGCGGAAAGACCCAGTACTTC
CATSETPTGGGKTQYF
>TRBJ1-2|TRBV9|NA|NA
TGTGCCAGCAGCGTAGGGACAACATCTAACTATGGCTACACCTTC
CASSVGTTSNYGYTF
>TRBJ2-7|TRBV29-1|NA|TRBD2
TGCAGCGCCCGAGCGGGAGCAGTCGAGCAGTACTTC
CSARAGAVEQYF
>TRBJ1-5|TRBV27|NA|NA
TGTGCCAGCAGTTTACAGGGCAATCAGCCCCAGCATTTT
CASSLQGNQPQHF
>TRBJ1-5|TRBV19|NA|TRBD1
TGTGCCAGCAGGCGGCCAGGGGGAGATCAGCCCCAGCATTTT
CASRRPGGDQPQHF
>TRBJ2-3|TRBV14|once|NA
TGTGCCAGCAGCCAAGATAACACAGATACGCAGTATTTT
CASSQDNTDTQYF
>TRBJ1-2|TRBV7-9|NA|TRBD1
TGTGCCAGCGGTCATACAGGACAGGGTCGAGTCGGCTACACCTTC
CASGHTGQGRVGYTF
>TRBJ1-5|TRBV6-5|few|TRBD1
TGTGCCAGCAGGAAGGGACAGGGCAATCAGCCCCAGCATTTT
CASRKGQGNQPQHF
>TRBJ2-2|TRBV5-6|few|NA
TGTGCCAGCAGCTCAACGACTACTAGGACCGGGGAGCTGTTTTTT
CASSSTTTRTGELFF
>TRBJ2-1|TRBV10-3|NA|TRBD2
TGTGCCATCAGCCACGGGACTAGCGGGAGGCCCTCCTACAATGAGCAGTTCTTC
CAISHGTSGRPSYNEQFF
>TRBJ2-3|TRBV6-5|NA|NA
TGTGCCAGCAGTCACTCAGGAACGCAGTATTTT
CASSHSGTQYF